The T cell receptor beta chain under discussion was sequenced for a study of identical twins. Study findings and constraints: Cross-sectional statistics underpinned the conclusions; the same donors were not followed. Among beta out-of-frame sequences, excess sharing between twins appeared weaker.

About this clonotype: Antigen: not known.

TCRdb reprocessed the 5' RACE reads with MiXCR, giving one entry per CDR3 protein. The sample consists of about 720,000 distinct CDR3 sequences, 8.5% to 9.5% of them appearing once. This sample was also put to use in a study of yellow fever vaccine responses in identical twins. From that second work: Twins reportedly appeared to share part of their vaccine T cell response while keeping part individual.

Sequenced material: PBMCs. The clonotype comes from a woman between 18 and 30 years old in good health.

The CDR3 coding sequence is TGCAGTGCTAGAGATCTGAAGGTCCAAGAGACCCAGTACTTC. The encoded protein is CSARDLKVQETQYF. The chain recombines TRBV20-1 with TRBJ2-5; D call uncertain. This CDR3 has 14 amino acids. V lost 0 bases to trimming and J lost 1 base, with 9 bases between them. Germline CDR1 is DFQATT and CDR2 is SNEGSKA (reference sequence).